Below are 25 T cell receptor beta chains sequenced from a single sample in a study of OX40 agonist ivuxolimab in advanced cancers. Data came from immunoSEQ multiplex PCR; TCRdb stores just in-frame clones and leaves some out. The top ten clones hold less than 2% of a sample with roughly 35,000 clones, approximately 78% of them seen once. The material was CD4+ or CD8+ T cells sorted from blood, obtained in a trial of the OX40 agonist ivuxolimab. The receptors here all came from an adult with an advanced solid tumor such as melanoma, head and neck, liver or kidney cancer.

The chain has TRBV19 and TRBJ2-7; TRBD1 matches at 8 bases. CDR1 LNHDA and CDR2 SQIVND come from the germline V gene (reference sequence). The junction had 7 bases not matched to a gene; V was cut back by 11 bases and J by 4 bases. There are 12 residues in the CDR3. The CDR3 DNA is TGTGCCGTGGGGGACAGGATTTACGAGCAGTACTTC. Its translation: CAVGDRIYEQYF.

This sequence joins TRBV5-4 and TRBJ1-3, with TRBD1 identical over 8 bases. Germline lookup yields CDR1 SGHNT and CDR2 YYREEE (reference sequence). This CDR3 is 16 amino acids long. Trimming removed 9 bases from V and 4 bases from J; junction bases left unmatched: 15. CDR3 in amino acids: CATTNPGDRRGNTIYF. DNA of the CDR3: TGTGCCACCACCAACCCGGGGGACAGGAGGGGAAACACCATATATTTT. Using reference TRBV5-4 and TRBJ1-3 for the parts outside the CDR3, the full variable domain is ETGVTQSPTHLIKTRGQQVTLRCSSQSGHNTVSWYQQALGQGPQFIFQYYREEENGRGNFPPRFSGLQFPNYSSELNVNALELDDSALYLCATTNPGDRRGNTIYFGEGSWLTVV.

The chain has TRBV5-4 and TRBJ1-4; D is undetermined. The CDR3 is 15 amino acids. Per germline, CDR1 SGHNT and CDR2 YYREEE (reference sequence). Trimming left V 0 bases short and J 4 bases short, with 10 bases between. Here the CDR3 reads CASSLGRNLNEKLFF. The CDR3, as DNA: TGTGCCAGCAGCTTGGGACGTAACCTTAATGAAAAACTGTTTTTT.

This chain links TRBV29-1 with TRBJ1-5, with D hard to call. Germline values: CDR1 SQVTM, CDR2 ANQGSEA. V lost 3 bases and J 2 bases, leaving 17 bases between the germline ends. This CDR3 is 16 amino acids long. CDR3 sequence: CSVDEWGGDCNQPQHF. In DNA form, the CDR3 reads TGCAGCGTTGATGAATGGGGTGGGGATTGCAATCAGCCCCAGCATTTT.

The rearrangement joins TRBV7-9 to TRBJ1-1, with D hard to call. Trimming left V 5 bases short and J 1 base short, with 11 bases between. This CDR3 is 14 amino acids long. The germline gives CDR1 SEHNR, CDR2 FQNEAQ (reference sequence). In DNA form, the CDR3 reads TGTGCCAGCAGCCCCTATCGACAGAACACTGAAGCTTTCTTT. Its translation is CASSPYRQNTEAFF.

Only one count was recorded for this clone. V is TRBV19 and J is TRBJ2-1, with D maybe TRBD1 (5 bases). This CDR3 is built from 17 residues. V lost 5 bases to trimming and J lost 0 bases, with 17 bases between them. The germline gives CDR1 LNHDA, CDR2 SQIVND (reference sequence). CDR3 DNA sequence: TGTGCCAGTAGTGTACCGCAGGGAAAACGCTCCTACAATGAGCAGTTCTTC. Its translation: CASSVPQGKRSYNEQFF.

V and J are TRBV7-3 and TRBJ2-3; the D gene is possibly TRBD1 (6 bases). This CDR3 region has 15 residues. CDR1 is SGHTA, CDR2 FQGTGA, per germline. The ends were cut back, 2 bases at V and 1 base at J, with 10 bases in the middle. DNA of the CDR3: TGTGCCAGCAGCTTAGAGTGGGGGCGCACAGATACGCAGTATTTT. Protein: CASSLEWGRTDTQYF.

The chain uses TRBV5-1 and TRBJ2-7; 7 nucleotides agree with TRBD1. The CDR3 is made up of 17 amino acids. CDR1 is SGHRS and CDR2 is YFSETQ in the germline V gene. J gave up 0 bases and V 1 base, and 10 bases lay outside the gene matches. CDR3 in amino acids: CASSLWGSGQPSYEQYF. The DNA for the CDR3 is TGCGCCAGCAGCTTGTGGGGCTCGGGACAGCCCTCCTACGAGCAGTACTTC.

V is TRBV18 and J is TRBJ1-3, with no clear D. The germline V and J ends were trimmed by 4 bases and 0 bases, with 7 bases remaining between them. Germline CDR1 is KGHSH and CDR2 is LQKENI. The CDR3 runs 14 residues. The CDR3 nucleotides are TGTGCCAGCTCACGGGTGGCCTCTGGAAACACCATATATTTT. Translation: CASSRVASGNTIYF.

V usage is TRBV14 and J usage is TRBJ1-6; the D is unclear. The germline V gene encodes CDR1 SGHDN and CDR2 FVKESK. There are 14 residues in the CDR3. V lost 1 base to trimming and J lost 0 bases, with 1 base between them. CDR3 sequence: CASSQGSYNSPLHF. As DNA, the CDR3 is TGTGCCAGCAGCCAAGGCTCCTATAATTCACCCCTCCACTTT.

DNA of the CDR3: TGTGCCAGCAATAAAGATGAAAAACTGTTTTTT. It specifies CASNKDEKLFF. J is TRBJ1-4 and V is TRBV2; D is undetermined. Between the trimmed V and J ends, which lost 7 bases and 6 bases, there was a span of 6 bases. CDR3 length: 11 residues. Germline V gives CDR1 SNHLY, CDR2 FYNNEI. Variable domain in full (rest from reference TRBV2 and TRBJ1-4): EPEVTQTPSHQVTQMGQEVILRCVPISNHLYFYWYRQILGQKVEFLVSFYNNEISEKSEIFDDQFSVERPDGSNFTLKIRSTKLEDSAMYFCASNKDEKLFFGSGTQLSVL.

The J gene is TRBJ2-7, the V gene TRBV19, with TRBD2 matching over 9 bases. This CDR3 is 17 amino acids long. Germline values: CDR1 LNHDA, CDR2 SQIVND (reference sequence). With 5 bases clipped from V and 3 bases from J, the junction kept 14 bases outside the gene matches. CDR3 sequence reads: CASSSSRSGGRIYEQYF. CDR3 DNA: TGTGCCAGTAGTTCCTCGAGGAGCGGGGGGCGTATCTACGAGCAGTACTTC.

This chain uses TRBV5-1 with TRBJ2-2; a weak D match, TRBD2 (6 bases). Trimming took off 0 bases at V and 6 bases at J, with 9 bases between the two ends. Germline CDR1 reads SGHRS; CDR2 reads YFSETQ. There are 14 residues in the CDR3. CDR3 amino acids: CASSLVAGSGELFF. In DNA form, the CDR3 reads TGCGCCAGCAGCTTGGTCGCGGGATCCGGGGAGCTGTTTTTT. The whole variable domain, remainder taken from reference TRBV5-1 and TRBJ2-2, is KAGVTQTPRYLIKTRGQQVTLSCSPISGHRSVSWYQQTPGQGLQFLFEYFSETQRNKGNFPGRFSGRQFSNSRSEMNVSTLELGDSALYLCASSLVAGSGELFFGEGSRLTVL.

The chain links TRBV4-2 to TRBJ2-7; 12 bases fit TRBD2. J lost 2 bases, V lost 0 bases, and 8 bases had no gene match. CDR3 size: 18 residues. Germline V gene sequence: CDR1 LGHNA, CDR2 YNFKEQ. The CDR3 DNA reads TGTGCCAGCAGCCAAGATGCCGTCGGACTAGCGGGGACCTACGAGCAGTACTTC. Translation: CASSQDAVGLAGTYEQYF.

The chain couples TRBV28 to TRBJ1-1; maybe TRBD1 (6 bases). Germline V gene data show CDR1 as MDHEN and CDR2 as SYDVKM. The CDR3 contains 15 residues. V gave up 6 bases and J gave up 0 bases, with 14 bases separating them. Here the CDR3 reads CASSTPQGLNTEAFF. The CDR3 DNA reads TGTGCCAGCAGCACACCACAGGGCCTGAACACTGAAGCTTTCTTT.

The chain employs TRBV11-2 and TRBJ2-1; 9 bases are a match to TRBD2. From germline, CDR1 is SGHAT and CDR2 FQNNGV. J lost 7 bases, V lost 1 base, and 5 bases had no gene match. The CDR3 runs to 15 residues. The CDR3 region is CASSLGGGAVNEQFF. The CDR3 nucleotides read TGTGCCAGCAGCTTAGGCGGGGGGGCGGTAAATGAGCAGTTCTTC.

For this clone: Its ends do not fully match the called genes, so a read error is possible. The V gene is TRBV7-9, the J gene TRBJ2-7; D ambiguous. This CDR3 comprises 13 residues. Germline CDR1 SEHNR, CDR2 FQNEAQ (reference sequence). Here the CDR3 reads CASSLAGTVARDF. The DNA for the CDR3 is TGTGCCAGCAGCTTAGCGGGAACCGTTGCCAGAGACTTC.

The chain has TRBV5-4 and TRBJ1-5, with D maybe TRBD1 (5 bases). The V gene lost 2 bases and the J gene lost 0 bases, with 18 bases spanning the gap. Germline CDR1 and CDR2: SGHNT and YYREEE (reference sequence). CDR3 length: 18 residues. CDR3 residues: CASSFLSGPNYSNQPQHF. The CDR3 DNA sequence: TGTGCCAGCAGCTTTCTGTCAGGGCCAAATTATAGCAATCAGCCCCAGCATTTT.

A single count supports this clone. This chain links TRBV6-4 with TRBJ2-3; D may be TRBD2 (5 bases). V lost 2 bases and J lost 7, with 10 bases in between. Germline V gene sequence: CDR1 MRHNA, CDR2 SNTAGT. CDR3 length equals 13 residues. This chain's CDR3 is CASSDVIGNTQYF. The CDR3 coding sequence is TGTGCCAGCAGTGACGTGATCGGGAATACGCAGTATTTT.

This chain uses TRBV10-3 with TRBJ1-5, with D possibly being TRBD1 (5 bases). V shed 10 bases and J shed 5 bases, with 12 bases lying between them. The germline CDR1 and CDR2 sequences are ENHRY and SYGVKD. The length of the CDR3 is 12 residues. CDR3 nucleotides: TGTGCCACCACGCGGGGGGATCAGCCCCAGCATTTT. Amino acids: CATTRGDQPQHF.

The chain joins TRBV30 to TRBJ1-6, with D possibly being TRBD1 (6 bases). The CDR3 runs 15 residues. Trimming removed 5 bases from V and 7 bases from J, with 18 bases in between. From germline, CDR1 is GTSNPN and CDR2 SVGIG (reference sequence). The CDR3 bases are TGTGCCTGGGGACAGCCTTTTACGTTAAATTCACCCCTCCACTTT. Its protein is CAWGQPFTLNSPLHF. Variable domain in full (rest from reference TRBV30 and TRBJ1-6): SQTIHQWPATLVQPVGSPLSLECTVEGTSNPNLYWYRQAAGRGLQLLFYSVGIGQISSEVPQNLSASRPQDRQFILSSKKLLLSDSGFYLCAWGQPFTLNSPLHFGNGTRLTVT.

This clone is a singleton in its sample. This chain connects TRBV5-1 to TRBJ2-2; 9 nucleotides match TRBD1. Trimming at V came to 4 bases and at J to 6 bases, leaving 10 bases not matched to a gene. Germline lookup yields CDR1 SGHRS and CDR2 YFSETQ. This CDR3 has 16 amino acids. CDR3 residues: CASSLGQGGSAGELFF. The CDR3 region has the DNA TGCGCCAGCAGCCTGGGACAGGGAGGTTCTGCCGGGGAGCTGTTTTTT.

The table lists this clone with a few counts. The CDR3 nucleotides are TGCGCCAGCAGCTTGGTCCAGCAGAACACCGGGGAGCTGTTTTTT. It codes for CASSLVQQNTGELFF. The chain links TRBV5-1 to TRBJ2-2, with no clear D. Germline CDR1 reads SGHRS; CDR2 reads YFSETQ. The germline V and J ends were trimmed by 0 bases and 1 base, with 7 bases remaining between them. The CDR3 consists of 15 residues.

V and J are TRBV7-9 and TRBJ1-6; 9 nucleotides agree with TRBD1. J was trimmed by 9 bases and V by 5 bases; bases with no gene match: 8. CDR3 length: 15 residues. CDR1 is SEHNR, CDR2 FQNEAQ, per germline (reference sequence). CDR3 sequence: CASSLEGQGSSPLHF. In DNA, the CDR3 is TGTGCCAGCAGCCTCGAGGGACAGGGCAGTTCACCCCTCCACTTT.

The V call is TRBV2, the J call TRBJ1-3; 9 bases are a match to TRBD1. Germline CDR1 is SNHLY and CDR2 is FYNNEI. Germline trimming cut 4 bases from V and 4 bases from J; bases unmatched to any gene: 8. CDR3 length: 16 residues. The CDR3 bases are TGTGCCAGCAGTGTCCGGCGGACAGGGGACGGAAACACCATATATTTT. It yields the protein CASSVRRTGDGNTIYF.